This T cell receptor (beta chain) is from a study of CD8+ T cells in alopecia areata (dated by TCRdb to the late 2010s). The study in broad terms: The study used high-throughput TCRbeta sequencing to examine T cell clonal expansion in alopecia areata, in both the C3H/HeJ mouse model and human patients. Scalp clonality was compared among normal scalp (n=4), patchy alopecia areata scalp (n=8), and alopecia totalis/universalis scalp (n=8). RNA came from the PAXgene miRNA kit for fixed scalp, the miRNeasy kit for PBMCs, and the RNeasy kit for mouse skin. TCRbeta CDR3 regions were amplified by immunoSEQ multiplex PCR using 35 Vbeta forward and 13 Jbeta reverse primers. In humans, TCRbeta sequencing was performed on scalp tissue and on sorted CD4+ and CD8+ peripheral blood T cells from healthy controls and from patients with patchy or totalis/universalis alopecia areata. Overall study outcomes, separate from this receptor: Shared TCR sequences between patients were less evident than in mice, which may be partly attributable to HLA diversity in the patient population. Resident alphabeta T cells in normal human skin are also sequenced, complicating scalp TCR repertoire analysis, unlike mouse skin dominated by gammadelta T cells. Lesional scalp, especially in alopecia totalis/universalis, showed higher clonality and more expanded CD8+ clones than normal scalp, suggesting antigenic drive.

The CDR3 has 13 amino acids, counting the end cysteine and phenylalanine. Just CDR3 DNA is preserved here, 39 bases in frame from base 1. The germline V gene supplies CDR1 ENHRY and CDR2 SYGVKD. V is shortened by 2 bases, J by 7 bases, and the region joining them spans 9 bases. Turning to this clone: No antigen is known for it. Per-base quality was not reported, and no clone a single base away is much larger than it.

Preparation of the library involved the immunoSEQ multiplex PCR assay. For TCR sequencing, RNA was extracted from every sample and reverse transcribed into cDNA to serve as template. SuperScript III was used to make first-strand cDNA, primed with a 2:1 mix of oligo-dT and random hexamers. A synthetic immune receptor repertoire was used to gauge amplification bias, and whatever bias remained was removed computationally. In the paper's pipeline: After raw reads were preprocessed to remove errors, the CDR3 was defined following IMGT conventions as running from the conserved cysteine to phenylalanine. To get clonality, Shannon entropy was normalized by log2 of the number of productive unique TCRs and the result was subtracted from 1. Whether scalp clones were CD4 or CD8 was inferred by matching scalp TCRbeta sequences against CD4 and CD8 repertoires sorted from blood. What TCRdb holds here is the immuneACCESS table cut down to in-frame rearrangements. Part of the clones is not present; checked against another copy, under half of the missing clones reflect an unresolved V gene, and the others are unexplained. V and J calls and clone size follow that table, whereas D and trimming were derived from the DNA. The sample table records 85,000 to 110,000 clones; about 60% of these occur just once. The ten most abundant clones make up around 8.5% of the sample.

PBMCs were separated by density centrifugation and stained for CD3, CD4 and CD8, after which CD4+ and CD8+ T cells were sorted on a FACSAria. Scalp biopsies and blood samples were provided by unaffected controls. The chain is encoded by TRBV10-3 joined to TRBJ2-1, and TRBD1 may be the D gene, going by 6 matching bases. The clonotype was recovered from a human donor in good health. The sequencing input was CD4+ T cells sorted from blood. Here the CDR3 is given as CAISEQGGNEQFF. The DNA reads TGTGCCATCAGTGAGCAAGGGGGAAATGAGCAGTTCTTC.